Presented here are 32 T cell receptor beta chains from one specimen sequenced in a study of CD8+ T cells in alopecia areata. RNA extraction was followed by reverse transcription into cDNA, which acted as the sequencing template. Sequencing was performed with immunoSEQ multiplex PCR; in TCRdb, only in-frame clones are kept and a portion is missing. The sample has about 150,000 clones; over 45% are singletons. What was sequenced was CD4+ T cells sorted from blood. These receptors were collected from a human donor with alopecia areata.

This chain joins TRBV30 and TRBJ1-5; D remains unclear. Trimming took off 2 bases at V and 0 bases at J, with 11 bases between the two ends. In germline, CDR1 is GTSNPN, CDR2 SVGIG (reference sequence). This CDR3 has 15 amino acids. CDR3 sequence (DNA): TGTGCCTGGAGTCGCGGGGTCGGTAGCAATCAGCCCCAGCATTTT. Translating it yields CAWSRGVGSNQPQHF.

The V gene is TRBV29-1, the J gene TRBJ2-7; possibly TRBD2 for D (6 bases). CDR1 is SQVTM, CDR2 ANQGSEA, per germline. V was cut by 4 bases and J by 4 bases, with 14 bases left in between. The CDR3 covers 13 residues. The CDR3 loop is CSVVVSGRYEQYF. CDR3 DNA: TGCAGCGTTGTTGTTTCGGGGAGGTACGAGCAGTACTTC.

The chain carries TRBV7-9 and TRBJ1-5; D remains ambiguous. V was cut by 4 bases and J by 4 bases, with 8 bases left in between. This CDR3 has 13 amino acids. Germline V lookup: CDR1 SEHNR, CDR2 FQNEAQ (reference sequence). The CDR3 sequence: CASSSTENQPQHF. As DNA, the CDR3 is TGTGCCAGCAGCTCAACCGAGAATCAGCCCCAGCATTTT.

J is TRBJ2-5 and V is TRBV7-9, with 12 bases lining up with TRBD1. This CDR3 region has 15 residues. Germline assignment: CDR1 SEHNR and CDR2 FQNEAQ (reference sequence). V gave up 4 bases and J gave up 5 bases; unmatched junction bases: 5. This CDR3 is CASSWTGTGGETQYF. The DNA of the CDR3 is TGTGCCAGCAGCTGGACCGGGACAGGGGGCGAGACCCAGTACTTC.

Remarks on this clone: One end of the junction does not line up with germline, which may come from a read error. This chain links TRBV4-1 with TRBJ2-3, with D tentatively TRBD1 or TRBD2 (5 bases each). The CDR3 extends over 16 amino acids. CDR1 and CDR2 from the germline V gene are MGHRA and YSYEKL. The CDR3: CASRQGSGTFTDTQYF. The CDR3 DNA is TGCGCCAGCAGGCAAGGTTCGGGGACCTTCACAGATACGCAGTATTTT.

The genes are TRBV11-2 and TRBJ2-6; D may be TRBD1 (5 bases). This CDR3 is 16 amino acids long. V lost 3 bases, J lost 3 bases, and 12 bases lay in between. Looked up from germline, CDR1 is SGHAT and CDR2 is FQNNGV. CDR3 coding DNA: TGTGCCAGCAGCTTGCAGGGTGGATTTGGGGCCAACGTCCTGACTTTC. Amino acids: CASSLQGGFGANVLTF.

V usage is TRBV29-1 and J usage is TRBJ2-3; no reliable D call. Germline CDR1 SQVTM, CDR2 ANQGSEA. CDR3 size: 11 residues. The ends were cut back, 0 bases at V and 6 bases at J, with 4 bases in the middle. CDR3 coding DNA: TGCAGCGTTGAAGAGGGGGATACGCAGTATTTT. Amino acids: CSVEEGDTQYF.

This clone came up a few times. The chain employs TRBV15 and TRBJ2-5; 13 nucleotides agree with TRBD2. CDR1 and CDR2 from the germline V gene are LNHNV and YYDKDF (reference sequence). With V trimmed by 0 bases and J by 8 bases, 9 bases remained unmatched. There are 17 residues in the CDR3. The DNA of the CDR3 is TGTGCCACCAGCAGAGACTCCCGGACTAGCGGGAGACCCACCCAGTACTTC. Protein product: CATSRDSRTSGRPTQYF.

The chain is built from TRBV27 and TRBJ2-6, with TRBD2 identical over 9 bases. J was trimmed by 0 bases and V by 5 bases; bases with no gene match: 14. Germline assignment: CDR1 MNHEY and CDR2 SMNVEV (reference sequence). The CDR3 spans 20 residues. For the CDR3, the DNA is TGTGCCAGCAGTCCATACCCCTTAGCGGGAGCTGGCTCTGGGGCCAACGTCCTGACTTTC. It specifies CASSPYPLAGAGSGANVLTF.

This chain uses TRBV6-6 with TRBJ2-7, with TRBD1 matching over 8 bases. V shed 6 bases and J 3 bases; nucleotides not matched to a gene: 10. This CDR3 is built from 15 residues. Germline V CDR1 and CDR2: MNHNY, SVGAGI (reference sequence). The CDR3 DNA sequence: TGTGCCAGCAGGGCCCGGACAGGGAACTTCTACGAGCAGTACTTC. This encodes CASRARTGNFYEQYF.

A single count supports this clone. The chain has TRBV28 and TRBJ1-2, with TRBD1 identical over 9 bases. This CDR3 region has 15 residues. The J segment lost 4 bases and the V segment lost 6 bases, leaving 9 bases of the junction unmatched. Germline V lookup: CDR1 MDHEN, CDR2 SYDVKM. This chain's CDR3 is CASSRTGGVGYGYTF. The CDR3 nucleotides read TGTGCCAGCAGCCGCACAGGGGGCGTGGGCTATGGCTACACCTTC.

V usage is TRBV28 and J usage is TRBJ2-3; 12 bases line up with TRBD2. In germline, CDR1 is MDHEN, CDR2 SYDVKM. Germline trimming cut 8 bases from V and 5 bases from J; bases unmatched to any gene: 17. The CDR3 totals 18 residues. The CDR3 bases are TGTGCCAGCCCCCACCTCGCGACTAGCGGGAGTTCCGAAGATACGCAGTATTTT. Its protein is CASPHLATSGSSEDTQYF. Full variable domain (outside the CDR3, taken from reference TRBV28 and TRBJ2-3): DVKVTQSSRYLVKRTGEKVFLECVQDMDHENMFWYRQDPGLGLRLIYFSYDVKMKEKGDIPEGYSVSREKKERFSLILESASTNQTSMYLCASPHLATSGSSEDTQYFGPGTRLTVL.

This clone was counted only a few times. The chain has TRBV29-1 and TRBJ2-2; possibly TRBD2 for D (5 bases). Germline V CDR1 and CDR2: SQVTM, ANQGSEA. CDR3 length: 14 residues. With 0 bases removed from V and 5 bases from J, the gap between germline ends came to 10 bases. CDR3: CSVEDLQRTGELFF. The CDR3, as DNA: TGCAGCGTTGAAGATCTTCAGCGGACCGGGGAGCTGTTTTTT.

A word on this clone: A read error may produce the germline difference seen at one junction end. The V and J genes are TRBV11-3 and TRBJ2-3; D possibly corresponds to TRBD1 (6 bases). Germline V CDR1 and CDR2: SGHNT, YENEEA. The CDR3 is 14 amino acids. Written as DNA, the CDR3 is TGTGCCAGCAGCCTAGATCGGGACATGGGTACGCAGTATTTT. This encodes CASSLDRDMGTQYF.

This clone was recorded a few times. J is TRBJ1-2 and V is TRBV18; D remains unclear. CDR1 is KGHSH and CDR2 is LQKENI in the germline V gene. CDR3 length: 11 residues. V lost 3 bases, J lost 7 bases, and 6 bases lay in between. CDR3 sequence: CASSPNTGYTF. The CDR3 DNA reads TGTGCCAGCTCACCTAATACTGGCTACACCTTC.

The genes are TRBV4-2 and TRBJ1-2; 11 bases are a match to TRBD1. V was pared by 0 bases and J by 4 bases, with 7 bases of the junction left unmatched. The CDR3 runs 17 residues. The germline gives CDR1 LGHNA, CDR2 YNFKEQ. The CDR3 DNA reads TGTGCCAGCAGCCAAGAGTCTTGGACAGGGGGCTTCTATGGCTACACCTTC. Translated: CASSQESWTGGFYGYTF.

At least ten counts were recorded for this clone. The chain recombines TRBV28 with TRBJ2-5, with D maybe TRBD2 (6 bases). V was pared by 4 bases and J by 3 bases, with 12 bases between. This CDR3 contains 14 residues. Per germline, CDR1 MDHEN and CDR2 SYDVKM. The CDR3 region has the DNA TGTGCCAGCAGTTCGGGGACTGTGAAAGAGACCCAGTACTTC. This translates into CASSSGTVKETQYF.

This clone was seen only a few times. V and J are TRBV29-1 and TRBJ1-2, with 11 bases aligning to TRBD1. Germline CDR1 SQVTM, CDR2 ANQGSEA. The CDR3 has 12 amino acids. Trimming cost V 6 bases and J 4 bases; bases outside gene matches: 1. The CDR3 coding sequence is TGCAGCGTGGGGACAGGGGGCTATGGCTACACCTTC. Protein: CSVGTGGYGYTF.

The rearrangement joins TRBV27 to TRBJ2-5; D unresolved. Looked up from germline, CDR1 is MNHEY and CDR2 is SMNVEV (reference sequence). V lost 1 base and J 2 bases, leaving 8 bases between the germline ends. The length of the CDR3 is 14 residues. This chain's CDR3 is CASSLFGGQETQYF. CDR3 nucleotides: TGTGCCAGCAGTTTATTCGGCGGTCAAGAGACCCAGTACTTC.

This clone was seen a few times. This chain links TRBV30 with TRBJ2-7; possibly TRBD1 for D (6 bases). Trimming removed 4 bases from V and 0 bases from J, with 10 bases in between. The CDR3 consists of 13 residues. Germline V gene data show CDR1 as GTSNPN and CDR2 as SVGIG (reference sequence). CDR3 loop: CAWTQGHSYEQYF. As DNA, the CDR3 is TGTGCCTGGACCCAGGGGCACTCCTACGAGCAGTACTTC.

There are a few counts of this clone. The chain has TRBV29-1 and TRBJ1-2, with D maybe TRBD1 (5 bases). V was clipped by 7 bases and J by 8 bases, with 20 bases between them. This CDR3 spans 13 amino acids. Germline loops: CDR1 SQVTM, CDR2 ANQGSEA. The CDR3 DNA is TGCAGCGCCCTTCCAGGGTTGGATTCGGGCTACACCTTC. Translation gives CSALPGLDSGYTF.

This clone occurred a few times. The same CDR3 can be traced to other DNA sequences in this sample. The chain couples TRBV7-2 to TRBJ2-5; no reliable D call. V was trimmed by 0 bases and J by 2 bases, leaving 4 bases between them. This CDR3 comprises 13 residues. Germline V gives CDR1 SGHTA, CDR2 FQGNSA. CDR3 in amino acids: CASSLAWQETQYF. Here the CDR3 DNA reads TGTGCCAGCAGCTTAGCCTGGCAAGAGACCCAGTACTTC.

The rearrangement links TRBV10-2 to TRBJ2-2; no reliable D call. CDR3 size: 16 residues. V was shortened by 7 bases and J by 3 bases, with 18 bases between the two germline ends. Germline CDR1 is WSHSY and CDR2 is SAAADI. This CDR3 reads CASIGENQEYTGELFF. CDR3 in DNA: TGCGCCAGCATTGGCGAAAACCAAGAATACACCGGGGAGCTGTTTTTT.

The CDR3 DNA reads as TGTGCCAGCAGCGCACAGGGGTTCACCGGGGAGCTGTTTTTT. Protein product: CASSAQGFTGELFF. The gene calls are TRBV7-3 and TRBJ2-2, with TRBD1 matching 7 bases. This CDR3 is 14 amino acids long. J lost 4 bases, V lost 5 bases, and 4 bases had no gene match. CDR1 is SGHTA and CDR2 is FQGTGA in the germline V gene.

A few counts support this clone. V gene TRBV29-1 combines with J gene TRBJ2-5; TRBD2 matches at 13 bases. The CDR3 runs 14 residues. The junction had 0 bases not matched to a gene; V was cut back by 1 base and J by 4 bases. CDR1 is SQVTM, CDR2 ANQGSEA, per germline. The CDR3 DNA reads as TGCAGCGTTGAAGGGACTAGCGGGGGAGAGACCCAGTACTTC. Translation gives CSVEGTSGGETQYF. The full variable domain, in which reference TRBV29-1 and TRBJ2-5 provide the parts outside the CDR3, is SAVISQKPSRDICQRGTSLTIQCQVDSQVTMMFWYRQQPGQSLTLIATANQGSEATYESGFVIDKFPISRPNLTFSTLTVSNMSPEDSSIYLCSVEGTSGGETQYFGPGTRLLVL.

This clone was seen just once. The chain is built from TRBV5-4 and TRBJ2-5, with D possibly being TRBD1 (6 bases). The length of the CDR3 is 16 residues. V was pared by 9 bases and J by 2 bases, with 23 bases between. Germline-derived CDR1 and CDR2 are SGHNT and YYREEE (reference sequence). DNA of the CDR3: TGTGCCACCGACTTGGGGTTAGGACAGAGGCAAGAGACCCAGTACTTC. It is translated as CATDLGLGQRQETQYF.

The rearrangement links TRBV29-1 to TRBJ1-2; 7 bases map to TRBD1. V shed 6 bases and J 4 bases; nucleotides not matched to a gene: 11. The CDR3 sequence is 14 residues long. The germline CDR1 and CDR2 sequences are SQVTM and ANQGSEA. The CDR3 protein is CSVQRQGPTYGYTF. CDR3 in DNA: TGCAGCGTGCAAAGACAGGGCCCTACCTATGGCTACACCTTC.

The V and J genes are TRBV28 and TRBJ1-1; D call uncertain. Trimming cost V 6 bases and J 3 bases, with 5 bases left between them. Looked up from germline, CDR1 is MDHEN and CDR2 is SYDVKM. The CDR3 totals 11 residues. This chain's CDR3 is CASREHTEAFF. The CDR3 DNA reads TGTGCCAGCAGGGAACACACTGAAGCTTTCTTT.

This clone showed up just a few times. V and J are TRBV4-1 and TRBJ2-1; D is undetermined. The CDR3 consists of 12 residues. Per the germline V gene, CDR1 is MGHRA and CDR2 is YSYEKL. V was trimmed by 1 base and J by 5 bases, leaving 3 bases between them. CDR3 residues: CASSQVHNEQFF. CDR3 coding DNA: TGCGCCAGCAGCCAAGTTCACAATGAGCAGTTCTTC.

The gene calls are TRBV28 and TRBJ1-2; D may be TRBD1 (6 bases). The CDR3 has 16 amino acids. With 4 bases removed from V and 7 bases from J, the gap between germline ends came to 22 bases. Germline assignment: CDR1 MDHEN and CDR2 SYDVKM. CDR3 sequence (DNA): TGTGCCAGCAGTTATCCAGGGGTTTCATTTTTCGGTGGCTACACCTTC. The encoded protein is CASSYPGVSFFGGYTF.

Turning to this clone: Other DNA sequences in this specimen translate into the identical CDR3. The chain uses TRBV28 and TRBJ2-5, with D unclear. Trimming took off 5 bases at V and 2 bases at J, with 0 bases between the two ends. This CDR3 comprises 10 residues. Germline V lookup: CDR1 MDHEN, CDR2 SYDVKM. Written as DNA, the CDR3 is TGTGCCAGCAGTCAAGAGACCCAGTACTTC. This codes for CASSQETQYF. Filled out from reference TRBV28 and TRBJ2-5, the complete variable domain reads DVKVTQSSRYLVKRTGEKVFLECVQDMDHENMFWYRQDPGLGLRLIYFSYDVKMKEKGDIPEGYSVSREKKERFSLILESASTNQTSMYLCASSQETQYFGPGTRLLVL.

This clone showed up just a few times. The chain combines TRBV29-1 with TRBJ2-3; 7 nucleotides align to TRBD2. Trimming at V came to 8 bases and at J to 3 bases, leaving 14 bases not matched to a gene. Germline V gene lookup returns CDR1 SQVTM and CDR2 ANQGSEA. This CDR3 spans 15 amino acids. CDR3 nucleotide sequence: TGCAGCATTGCGGGATCAGCGGGACTTACAGATACGCAGTATTTT. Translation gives CSIAGSAGLTDTQYF.